This T cell receptor (beta chain) was identified in a study of blood T cell repertoires in COVID-19. The data were produced by immunoSEQ multiplex PCR, yet TCRdb's version contains in-frame clones alone and is incomplete. The sample holds over 250,000 clones; roughly 87% are singletons and the top ten take roughly 13%. V was trimmed by 1 base and J by 4 bases, leaving 16 bases between them. Germline CDR1 is SQVTM and CDR2 is ANQGSEA. CDR3 size: 15 residues. The chain is built from TRBV29-1 and TRBJ1-1; D unclear. This clonotype was obtained from a human donor in a cohort sampled during active COVID-19. The sample consisted of peripheral blood. The CDR3 sequence is CSVEVRRVGSTEAFF. DNA for the CDR3: TGCAGCGTTGAAGTAAGGCGGGTGGGGAGCACTGAAGCTTTCTTT.